One TCR beta chain is described in this entry. Antigen specificity is unknown. This sample stems from a study of T cell repertoires in cytomegalovirus infection. General study results and limits: It was HLA-C-restricted CMV-specific TCR beta clonotypes that dominated the response ex vivo.

The V and J ends lost 2 bases and 0 bases respectively, with 8 bases between them. CDR3 length equals 13 residues. Per the germline V gene, CDR1 is DFQATT and CDR2 is SNEGSKA (reference sequence). TCRdb independently ran MiXCR on the reads; one entry per CDR3 protein. The sample has approximately 730,000 distinct CDR3 sequences, around 35% seen once; the top ten hold 18%. This clonotype was obtained from a human donor in good health (CMV status not recorded). Some clones in this sample may be carry-over from other donors' samples. Sequenced here: cultured PBMCs, sampled from culture after CMV antigen stimulation. This chain joins TRBV20-1 and TRBJ2-7; D gene ambiguous. The CDR3 region has the DNA TGCAGTGCTAGAAGGAAGAGCTCCTACGAGCAGTACTTC. The encoded protein is CSARRKSSYEQYF.